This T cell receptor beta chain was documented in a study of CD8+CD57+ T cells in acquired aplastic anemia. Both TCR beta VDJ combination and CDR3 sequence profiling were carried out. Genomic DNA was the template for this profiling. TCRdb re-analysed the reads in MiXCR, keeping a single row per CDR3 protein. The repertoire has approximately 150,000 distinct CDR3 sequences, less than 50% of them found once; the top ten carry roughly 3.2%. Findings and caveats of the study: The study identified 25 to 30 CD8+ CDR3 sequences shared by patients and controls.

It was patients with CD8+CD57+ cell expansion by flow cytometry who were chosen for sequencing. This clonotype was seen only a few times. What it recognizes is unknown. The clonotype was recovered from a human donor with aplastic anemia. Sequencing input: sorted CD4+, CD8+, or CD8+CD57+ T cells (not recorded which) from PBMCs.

The CDR3 loop is CASSLAGTLRPNTGELFF. The CDR3 DNA reads TGTGCCAGCAGCTTAGCCGGGACACTGCGTCCGAACACCGGGGAGCTGTTTTTT. J is TRBJ2-2 and V is TRBV7-7, with D tentatively TRBD1 (6 bases). Trimming stripped 0 bases from V and 0 bases from J, with 14 bases between. The CDR3 loop spans 18 amino acids. Per the germline V gene, CDR1 is SSHAT and CDR2 is FNYEAQ (reference sequence).